This T cell receptor (beta chain) emerged from a study of siplizumab effects on memory and regulatory T cells. The study's findings and limits: A mean of around 69% of mappable alloreactive CD4+ clones were Treg-derived with siplizumab, compared with roughly 27% in controls. Naive T cells looked more diverse than memory cells and looked like major alloresponse contributors.

Each sample had roughly 10^5 TCR templates assayed. Measured with immunoSEQ multiplex PCR; TCRdb has only the in-frame clones, and not every one. The sample holds about 91,000 clones; about 96% are singletons and the top ten take 0.025% to 0.035%. CDR3 length: 13 amino acids. V was trimmed by 8 bases and J by 4 bases, leaving 12 bases between them. The germline V gene has CDR1 LNHDA and CDR2 SQIVND (reference sequence). Notes on this clone: As yet, its antigen is unknown.

This clonotype was sampled from a human donor in good health. The chain employs TRBV19 and TRBJ1-3, with D possibly matching TRBD1 (5 bases). The sequenced sample was naive CD4+ T cells sorted from blood. The chain's CDR3 is CASGGEGGNTIYF. DNA of the CDR3: TGTGCCAGTGGAGGGGAAGGGGGAAACACCATATATTTT.